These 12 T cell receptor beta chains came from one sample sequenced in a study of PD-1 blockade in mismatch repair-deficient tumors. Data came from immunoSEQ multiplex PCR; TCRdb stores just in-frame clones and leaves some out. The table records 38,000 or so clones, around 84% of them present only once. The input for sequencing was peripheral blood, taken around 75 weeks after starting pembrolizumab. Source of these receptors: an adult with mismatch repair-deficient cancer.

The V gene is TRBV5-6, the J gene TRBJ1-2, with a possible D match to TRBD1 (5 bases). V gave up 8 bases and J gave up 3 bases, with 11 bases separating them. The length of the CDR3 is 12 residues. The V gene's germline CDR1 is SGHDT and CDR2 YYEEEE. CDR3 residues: CASSEGDYGYTF. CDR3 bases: TGTGCCAGTTCGGAAGGGGACTATGGCTACACCTTC.

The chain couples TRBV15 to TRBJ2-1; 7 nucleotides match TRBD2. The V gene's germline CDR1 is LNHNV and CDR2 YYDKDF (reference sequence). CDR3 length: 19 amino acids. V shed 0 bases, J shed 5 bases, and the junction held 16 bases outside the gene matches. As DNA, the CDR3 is TGTGCCACCAGCAGAGAGAAAAGAAAATCCCCTAGCGGAGACAATGAGCAGTTCTTC. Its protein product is CATSREKRKSPSGDNEQFF.

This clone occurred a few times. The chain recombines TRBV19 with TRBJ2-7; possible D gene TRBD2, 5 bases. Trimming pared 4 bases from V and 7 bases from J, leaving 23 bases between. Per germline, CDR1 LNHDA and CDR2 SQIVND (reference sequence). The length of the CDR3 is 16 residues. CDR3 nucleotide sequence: TGTGCCAGTAGTACGTCAGTGCGGACTCCACCGGGGGAGCAGTACTTC. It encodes CASSTSVRTPPGEQYF.

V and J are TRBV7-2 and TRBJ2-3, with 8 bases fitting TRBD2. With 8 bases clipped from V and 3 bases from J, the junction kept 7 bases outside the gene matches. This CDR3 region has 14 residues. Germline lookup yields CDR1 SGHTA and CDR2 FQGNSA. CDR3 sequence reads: CASQIAGSTDTQYF. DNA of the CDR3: TGTGCCAGCCAGATAGCGGGATCGACAGATACGCAGTATTTT.

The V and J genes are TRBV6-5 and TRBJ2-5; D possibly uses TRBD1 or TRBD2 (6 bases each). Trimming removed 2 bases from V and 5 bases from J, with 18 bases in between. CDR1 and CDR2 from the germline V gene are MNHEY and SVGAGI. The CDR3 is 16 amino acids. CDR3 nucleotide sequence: TGTGCCAGCAGTTACGGAGGGGGGCTGGGCGCGGAGACCCAGTACTTC. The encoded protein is CASSYGGGLGAETQYF.

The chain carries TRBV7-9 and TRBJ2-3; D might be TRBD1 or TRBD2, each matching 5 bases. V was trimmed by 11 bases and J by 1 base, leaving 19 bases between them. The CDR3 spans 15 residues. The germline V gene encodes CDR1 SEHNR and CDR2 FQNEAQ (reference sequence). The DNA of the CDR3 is TGTGCCGCACGCCGCGAGGGGATCGGCACAGATACGCAGTATTTT. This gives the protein CAARREGIGTDTQYF.

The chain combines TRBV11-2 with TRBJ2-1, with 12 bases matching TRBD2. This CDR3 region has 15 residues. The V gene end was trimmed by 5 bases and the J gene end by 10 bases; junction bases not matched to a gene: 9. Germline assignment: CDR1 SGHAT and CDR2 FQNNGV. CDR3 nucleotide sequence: TGTGCCAGCAGCCCAGGGACTAGCGGGCGCCTGGAGCAGTTCTTC. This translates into CASSPGTSGRLEQFF.

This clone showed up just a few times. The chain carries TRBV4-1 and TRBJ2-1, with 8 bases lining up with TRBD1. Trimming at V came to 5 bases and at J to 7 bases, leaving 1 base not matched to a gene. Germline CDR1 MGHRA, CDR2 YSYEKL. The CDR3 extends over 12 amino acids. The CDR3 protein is CASSWTGNEQFF. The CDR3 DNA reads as TGCGCCAGCAGCTGGACAGGGAATGAGCAGTTCTTC.

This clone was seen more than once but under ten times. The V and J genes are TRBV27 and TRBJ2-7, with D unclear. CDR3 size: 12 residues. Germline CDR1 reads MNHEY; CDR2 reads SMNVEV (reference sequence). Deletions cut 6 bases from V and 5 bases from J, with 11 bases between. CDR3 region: CASSTDLDEQYF. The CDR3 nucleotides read TGTGCCAGCAGCACAGACTTGGACGAGCAGTACTTC.

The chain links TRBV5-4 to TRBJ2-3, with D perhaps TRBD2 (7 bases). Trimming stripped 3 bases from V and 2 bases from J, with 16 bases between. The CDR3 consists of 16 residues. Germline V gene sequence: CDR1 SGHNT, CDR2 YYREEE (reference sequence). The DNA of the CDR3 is TGTGCCAGCAGCTACCGGACTAGGGGGGACACAGATACGCAGTATTTT. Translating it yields CASSYRTRGDTDTQYF.

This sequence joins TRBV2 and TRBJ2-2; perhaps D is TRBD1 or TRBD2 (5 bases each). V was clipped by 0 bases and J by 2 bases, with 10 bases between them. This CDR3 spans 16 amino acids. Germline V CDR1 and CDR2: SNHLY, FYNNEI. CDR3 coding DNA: TGTGCCAGCAGTGAAGCCTGGGGGACCAACACCGGGGAGCTGTTTTTT. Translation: CASSEAWGTNTGELFF.

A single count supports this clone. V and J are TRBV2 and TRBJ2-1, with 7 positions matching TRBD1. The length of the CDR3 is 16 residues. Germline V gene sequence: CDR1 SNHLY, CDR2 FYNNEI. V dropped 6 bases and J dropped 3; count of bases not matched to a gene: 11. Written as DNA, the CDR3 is TGTGCCAGCAGGGCAGAAGGGACAGCTAGCTACAATGAGCAGTTCTTC. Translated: CASRAEGTASYNEQFF.